This T cell receptor (beta chain) is drawn from a study of T cells after yellow fever vaccination. TCRdb called the 5' RACE reads again in MiXCR, with one record for every CDR3 protein. This table has under 400,000 distinct CDR3 sequences, 11% appearing once. The V end lost 5 bases, the J end lost 0 bases, and 17 bases lay between the germline ends. Germline CDR1 DFQATT, CDR2 SNEGSKA (reference sequence). The CDR3 consists of 15 residues. The starting material was PBMCs, obtained on the day of the first yellow fever vaccination. The chain recombines TRBV20-1 with TRBJ2-7; tentatively, D is TRBD1 or TRBD2 (5 bases each). This TCR was recovered from a man aged 18 to 35 who received the YFV17D yellow fever vaccine. The CDR3 loop is CSARDQQRNSYEQYF. The CDR3, as DNA: TGCAGTGCTCGGGACCAACAAAGGAACTCCTACGAGCAGTACTTC.